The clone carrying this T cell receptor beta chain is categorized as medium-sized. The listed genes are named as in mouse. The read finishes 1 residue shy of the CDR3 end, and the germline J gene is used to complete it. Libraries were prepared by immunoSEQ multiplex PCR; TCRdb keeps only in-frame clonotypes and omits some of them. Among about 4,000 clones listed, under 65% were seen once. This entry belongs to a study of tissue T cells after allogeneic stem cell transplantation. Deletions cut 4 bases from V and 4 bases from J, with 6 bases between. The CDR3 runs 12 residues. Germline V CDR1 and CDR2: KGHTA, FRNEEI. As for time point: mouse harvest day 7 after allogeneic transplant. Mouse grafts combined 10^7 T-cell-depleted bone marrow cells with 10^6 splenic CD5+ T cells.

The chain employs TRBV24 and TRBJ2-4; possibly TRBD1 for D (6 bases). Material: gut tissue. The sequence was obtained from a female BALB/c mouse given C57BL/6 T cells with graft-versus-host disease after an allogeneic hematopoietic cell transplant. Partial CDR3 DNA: TGTGCCAGCAGTCGACAGGAAAACACCTTGTAC. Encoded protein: CASSRQENTLY. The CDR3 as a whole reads CASSRQENTLYF.